This note documents a single TCR beta chain sequence. Other nucleotide sequences from this sample produce the same CDR3. The data derive from a study of shared clonotypes between healthy human individuals. The V segment lost 0 bases and the J segment 1 base; nucleotides outside the gene matches: 4. The CDR3 is 17 residues long. Germline assignment: CDR1 SGHNT and CDR2 YENEEA. TCRdb keeps only in-frame clones here, not all; method: immunoSEQ multiplex PCR. The table lists 1.4 million or so clones, about 98.5% of them singletons. The gene calls are TRBV11-3 and TRBJ2-2; 8 nucleotides match TRBD1. The sequenced sample was naive CD4+ T cells sorted from blood. Subset here: CD45RA+ positively selected. The source of this sequence is a man aged 25-40 years in good health. The CDR3 bases are TGTGCCAGCAGCTTAGAATCAGGGACAGGGAACACCGGGGAGCTGTTTTTT. It translates to CASSLESGTGNTGELFF.